Detailed here is one T cell receptor beta chain. These data are taken from a study of patients and donors after allogeneic stem cell transplantation. TCRdb passed the RT-PCR reads through MiXCR, listing each CDR3 protein once. This repertoire shows over a thousand distinct CDR3 sequences, roughly 36% found once; its top ten account for 30% to 35%. Between the trimmed V and J ends, which lost 0 bases and 9 bases, there was a span of 15 bases. Germline CDR1 and CDR2: MNHEY and SVGAGI. CDR3 size: 15 residues. The TCR was taken from a human donor who was either an allogeneic HSCT recipient or a stem cell or donor lymphocyte infusion donor (not recorded which). It is not recorded whose cells these are; they may come from a transplant donor. V is TRBV6-5 and J is TRBJ2-4, with D unclear. Sequencing was performed on blood, either unsorted or a sorted T cell fraction (not recorded which). DNA of the CDR3: TGTGCCAGCAGTTACTCGATTTCCGCCGTTGGCATTCAGTACTTC. Translation gives CASSYSISAVGIQYF.